The next 29 T cell receptor beta chains were all read from a single sample in a study of human thymus T cells (dated by TCRdb to about 2020). The library was made by the immunoSEQ multiplex PCR assay. TCRdb provides this immuneACCESS table in a form limited to in-frame rearrangements. Some clones are lacking; in checked studies, under half of them reflect an unresolved V gene, and why the rest are absent is not known. In this sample the table shows tens of thousands of clones, 94% of which occur a single time. Roughly 0.13% of the sample lies in the top ten. Sample: blood. These TCRs come from a boy under two years old with a congenital heart defect but otherwise immunologically healthy.

The V and J genes are TRBV15 and TRBJ1-2; D possibly corresponds to TRBD1 (5 bases). The V and J ends lost 0 bases and 7 bases respectively, with 6 bases between them. CDR1 and CDR2 (germline): LNHNV, YYDKDF (reference sequence). CDR3 length equals 12 residues. CDR3 loop: CATSRDTGGYTF. The CDR3 DNA is TGTGCCACCAGCAGAGATACAGGTGGCTACACCTTC. Full variable domain (remainder filled in from reference TRBV15 and TRBJ1-2): DAMVIQNPRYQVTQFGKPVTLSCSQTLNHNVMYWYQQKSSQAPKLLFHYYDKDFNNEADTPDNFQSRRPNTSFCFLDIRSPGLGDTAMYLCATSRDTGGYTFGSGTRLTVV.

The chain combines TRBV5-1 with TRBJ1-4; D remains unclear. This CDR3 is 14 amino acids long. Germline V gene lookup returns CDR1 SGHRS and CDR2 YFSETQ. The V end was cut by 4 bases, the J end by 3 bases, with 10 bases between. This chain's CDR3 is CASSPPSANEKLFF. The CDR3 nucleotides are TGCGCCAGCAGCCCTCCAAGTGCTAATGAAAAACTGTTTTTT.

The gene calls are TRBV19 and TRBJ1-5; 8 nucleotides line up with TRBD1. In germline, CDR1 is LNHDA, CDR2 SQIVND (reference sequence). The CDR3 runs 15 residues. The V gene end was trimmed by 1 base and the J gene end by 2 bases; junction bases not matched to a gene: 1. This CDR3 reads CASSIARGRNQPQHF. CDR3 DNA: TGTGCCAGTAGTATAGCCAGGGGGCGCAATCAGCCCCAGCATTTT. Combining the CDR3 with reference TRBV19 and TRBJ1-5 gives the whole variable domain DGGITQSPKYLFRKEGQNVTLSCEQNLNHDAMYWYRQDPGQGLRLIYYSQIVNDFQKGDIAEGYSVSREKKESFPLTVTSAQKNPTAFYLCASSIARGRNQPQHFGDGTRLSIL.

The chain couples TRBV10-1 to TRBJ1-6, with D unclear. The CDR3 is 15 residues long. Germline V gene data show CDR1 as WNHNN and CDR2 as SYGVQD (reference sequence). Trimming removed 3 bases from V and 0 bases from J, with 6 bases in between. The CDR3 region has the DNA TGCGCCAGCAGTGATTACAGCTCCTATAATTCACCCCTCCACTTT. It yields the protein CASSDYSSYNSPLHF.

This clone has a single count. The chain joins TRBV25-1 to TRBJ2-5; D is uncertain. The ends were cut back, 5 bases at V and 5 bases at J, with 12 bases in the middle. The CDR3 is made up of 13 amino acids. Germline CDR1 reads MGHDK; CDR2 reads SYGVNS. The CDR3 DNA reads as TGTGCCAGCAGTCCTCTCATAGACGAGACCCAGTACTTC. It codes for CASSPLIDETQYF.

The chain is built from TRBV2 and TRBJ2-7; 8 positions match TRBD1. J gave up 2 bases and V 8 bases, and 11 bases lay outside the gene matches. The germline V gene has CDR1 SNHLY and CDR2 FYNNEI. There are 15 residues in the CDR3. CDR3 sequence (DNA): TGTGCCAGCGAACCAGACAGGGGCACCCCCTACGAGCAGTACTTC. Protein product: CASEPDRGTPYEQYF.

The rearrangement joins TRBV4-2 to TRBJ2-5; D gene ambiguous. The CDR3 is made up of 14 amino acids. Per the germline V gene, CDR1 is LGHNA and CDR2 is YNFKEQ. The germline V and J ends were trimmed by 0 bases and 2 bases, with 7 bases remaining between them. CDR3 loop: CASSQEILQETQYF. CDR3 nucleotides: TGTGCCAGCAGCCAAGAGATACTGCAAGAGACCCAGTACTTC.

V usage is TRBV19 and J usage is TRBJ1-2, with a weak D call TRBD1 (6 bases). V lost 6 bases, J lost 4 bases, and 15 bases lay in between. Germline assignment: CDR1 LNHDA and CDR2 SQIVND (reference sequence). This CDR3 spans 14 amino acids. The CDR3 region has the DNA TGTGCCAGTAGGAGGGGAACAGGGTCCTATGGCTACACCTTC. This encodes CASRRGTGSYGYTF.

The chain employs TRBV19 and TRBJ2-7; maybe TRBD1 (5 bases). The CDR3 consists of 13 residues. The germline CDR1 and CDR2 sequences are LNHDA and SQIVND (reference sequence). V lost 1 base and J 2 bases, leaving 6 bases between the germline ends. Written as DNA, the CDR3 is TGTGCCAGTAGTATAGGGGGCGCCTACGAGCAGTACTTC. This sequence encodes CASSIGGAYEQYF.

The rearrangement joins TRBV30 to TRBJ2-2; 7 nucleotides agree with TRBD2. The germline gives CDR1 GTSNPN, CDR2 SVGIG (reference sequence). With 1 base clipped from V and 1 base from J, the junction kept 6 bases outside the gene matches. This CDR3 contains 16 residues. The CDR3 here is CAWSALPGGNTGELFF. The DNA for the CDR3 is TGTGCCTGGAGTGCTCTCCCGGGGGGGAACACCGGGGAGCTGTTTTTT.

The chain carries TRBV7-2 and TRBJ1-5; no definite D call. Germline lookup yields CDR1 SGHTA and CDR2 FQGNSA. The CDR3 is 13 amino acids. Trimming pared 1 base from V and 5 bases from J, leaving 6 bases between. The CDR3 nucleotides are TGTGCCAGCAGCTTAGGAGGGTATCAGCCCCAGCATTTT. Residues: CASSLGGYQPQHF.

The gene calls are TRBV5-1 and TRBJ2-1, with 7 bases matching TRBD2. V lost 1 base to trimming and J lost 4 bases; unmatched junction nucleotides: 5. The germline gives CDR1 SGHRS, CDR2 YFSETQ. There are 15 residues in the CDR3. The CDR3 loop reads CASSLRPSGYNEQFF. The CDR3 bases are TGCGCCAGCAGCTTGAGGCCTAGCGGTTACAATGAGCAGTTCTTC.

CDR3 coding DNA: TGCGCCAGCAGTGAGTCCGTTGCGGGGGGGCCGACAGATACGCAGTATTTT. Its protein is CASSESVAGGPTDTQYF. The chain uses TRBV10-1 and TRBJ2-3; 9 nucleotides line up with TRBD2. The germline V gene encodes CDR1 WNHNN and CDR2 SYGVQD (reference sequence). J was trimmed by 3 bases and V by 0 bases; bases with no gene match: 7. The CDR3 sequence is 17 residues long.

CDR3 residues: CASIDRPSTDTQYF. For the CDR3, the DNA is TGCGCCAGCATTGATCGACCTAGCACAGATACGCAGTATTTT. The chain recombines TRBV10-2 with TRBJ2-3; D gene uncertain. Germline loops: CDR1 WSHSY, CDR2 SAAADI. The ends were cut back, 7 bases at V and 0 bases at J, with 11 bases in the middle. CDR3 length: 14 residues.

This clone was observed a single time. The gene calls are TRBV28 and TRBJ2-1; D is unclear. Trimming took off 5 bases at V and 8 bases at J, with 10 bases between the two ends. CDR1 MDHEN and CDR2 SYDVKM come from the germline V gene. This CDR3 comprises 12 residues. CDR3 nucleotide sequence: TGTGCCAGCAGTCCCCGGACGGATGAGCAGTTCTTC. It translates to CASSPRTDEQFF.

The chain employs TRBV7-9 and TRBJ1-5; maybe TRBD1 (6 bases). Between the trimmed V and J ends, which lost 6 bases and 6 bases, there was a span of 9 bases. There are 12 residues in the CDR3. Germline CDR1 reads SEHNR; CDR2 reads FQNEAQ (reference sequence). Here the CDR3 DNA reads TGTGCCAGCAGTACAGGGTCTCAGCCCCAGCATTTT. This translates into CASSTGSQPQHF.

The chain joins TRBV6-5 to TRBJ1-4; D gene unclear. This CDR3 is built from 13 residues. Trimming shortened V by 2 bases and J by 8 bases, and 9 bases separated the two germline ends. Per germline, CDR1 MNHEY and CDR2 SVGAGI. In DNA form, the CDR3 reads TGTGCCAGCAGTTACGCTTATCGGGAAAAACTGTTTTTT. Its translation: CASSYAYREKLFF.

The chain joins TRBV4-1 to TRBJ1-5; TRBD1 agrees at 8 bases. Trimming took 4 bases from V and 4 from J; bases not matched to a gene: 6. Germline CDR1 is MGHRA and CDR2 is YSYEKL. CDR3 length: 15 residues. The CDR3: CASSLGQGLNQPQHF. In DNA form, the CDR3 reads TGCGCCAGCAGCCTTGGACAGGGCTTAAATCAGCCCCAGCATTTT.

The sample holds one count of this clone. This chain uses TRBV11-3 with TRBJ2-5; either TRBD1 or TRBD2 may fit D (6 bases each). Trimming removed 5 bases at V and 2 bases at J, with 9 bases between. The CDR3 spans 13 residues. Germline CDR1 is SGHNT and CDR2 is YENEEA. CDR3 sequence (DNA): TGTGCCAGCAGCGGGGGGCCGCAAGAGACCCAGTACTTC. Encoded protein: CASSGGPQETQYF.

This chain connects TRBV4-1 to TRBJ1-6; D is uncertain. Germline CDR1 is MGHRA and CDR2 is YSYEKL. This CDR3 comprises 13 residues. The V gene lost 3 bases and the J gene lost 6 bases, with 6 bases spanning the gap. CDR3 in DNA: TGCGCCAGCAGCCAGGGTCTTAATTCACCCCTCCACTTT. Translating it yields CASSQGLNSPLHF.

This clone was seen a single time. The chain has TRBV27 and TRBJ2-3; D is unresolved. V was pared by 0 bases and J by 6 bases, with 10 bases between. The CDR3 extends over 14 amino acids. CDR1 MNHEY and CDR2 SMNVEV come from the germline V gene (reference sequence). This chain's CDR3 is CASSLSMGRDTQYF. CDR3 bases: TGTGCCAGCAGTTTATCTATGGGTAGGGATACGCAGTATTTT.

The chain employs TRBV5-6 and TRBJ1-3; 9 bases line up with TRBD1. The junction had 3 bases not matched to a gene; V was cut back by 4 bases and J by 4 bases. CDR1 SGHDT and CDR2 YYEEEE come from the germline V gene. The CDR3 loop spans 14 amino acids. CDR3 sequence reads: CASSLDRGGNTIYF. The CDR3 DNA reads as TGTGCCAGCAGCCTGGACAGGGGAGGAAACACCATATATTTT.

The chain uses TRBV7-9 and TRBJ1-2, with 10 bases identical to TRBD1. The CDR3 extends over 14 amino acids. Trimming removed 6 bases from V and 5 bases from J; junction bases left unmatched: 6. Germline CDR1 is SEHNR and CDR2 is FQNEAQ (reference sequence). CDR3 nucleotide sequence: TGTGCCAGCAGGCCCGAGGACAGGGGGTATGGCTACACCTTC. Translation gives CASRPEDRGYGYTF.

This sequence joins TRBV4-2 and TRBJ2-3; 11 bases agree with TRBD2. The length of the CDR3 is 16 residues. The V gene end was trimmed by 3 bases and the J gene end by 1 base; junction bases not matched to a gene: 3. Germline V lookup: CDR1 LGHNA, CDR2 YNFKEQ. CDR3 region: CASSQELAGGTDTQYF. In nucleotides, the CDR3 is TGTGCCAGCAGCCAGGAACTAGCGGGGGGCACAGATACGCAGTATTTT.

The chain joins TRBV4-1 to TRBJ2-3; D is possibly TRBD2 (7 bases). Germline lookup yields CDR1 MGHRA and CDR2 YSYEKL. CDR3 length: 14 amino acids. V was pared by 3 bases and J by 5 bases, with 12 bases between. CDR3 nucleotide sequence: TGCGCCAGCAGCCATAGGGGGGGCAGAGATACGCAGTATTTT. This gives the protein CASSHRGGRDTQYF.

This clone was observed a single time. CDR3 in DNA: TGTGCCAGCAGTCCGCCCCGATACGAGCAGTACTTC. Amino acid sequence: CASSPPRYEQYF. This rearrangement joins TRBV28 to TRBJ2-7; D is unclear. V was trimmed by 5 bases and J by 4 bases, leaving 9 bases between them. The CDR3 is 12 residues long. Germline V gene lookup returns CDR1 MDHEN and CDR2 SYDVKM.

The rearrangement joins TRBV7-2 to TRBJ1-2, with D possibly TRBD1 on 5 matching bases. The germline V gene encodes CDR1 SGHTA and CDR2 FQGNSA. Trimming took 1 base from V and 2 from J, leaving 8 bases between them. The CDR3 extends over 14 amino acids. The CDR3 DNA sequence: TGTGCCAGCAGCTTAGGAACAGGAAACTATGGCTACACCTTC. Translation: CASSLGTGNYGYTF.

This chain joins TRBV12-5 and TRBJ1-1; D uncertain. Trimming stripped 3 bases from V and 9 bases from J, with 11 bases between. The germline gives CDR1 LGHNT, CDR2 FRNRAP. There are 12 residues in the CDR3. The CDR3 sequence is CASGFPGSQAFF. Written as DNA, the CDR3 is TGTGCTAGTGGTTTTCCCGGCAGCCAAGCTTTCTTT. Drawing the rest from reference TRBV12-5 and TRBJ1-1, the complete variable domain is DARVTQTPRHKVTEMGQEVTMRCQPILGHNTVFWYRQTMMQGLELLAYFRNRAPLDDSGMPKDRFSAEMPDATLATLKIQPSEPRDSAVYFCASGFPGSQAFFGQGTRLTVV.

The chain couples TRBV5-8 to TRBJ2-7; D not resolved. CDR1 SGHTS and CDR2 YDEGEE come from the germline V gene. CDR3 length: 12 residues. V was shortened by 4 bases and J by 4 bases, with 9 bases between the two germline ends. For the CDR3, the DNA is TGTGCCAGCAGCCGGACCTGGTACGAGCAGTACTTC. This sequence encodes CASSRTWYEQYF.